This entry lists 5 T cell receptor beta chains sequenced from one sample in a study of T cell repertoires in cytomegalovirus infection. No antigens are known for them. TCRdb ran MiXCR on the reads and lists one entry per CDR3 protein. The sample includes around 300,000 distinct CDR3 sequences, under 25% of them seen just once. Sequenced material: cultured PBMCs, taken from culture after CMV antigen stimulation. These receptors originate from a human donor in good health (CMV status not recorded). Some clones in this sample may be carry-over from other donors' samples.

This clonotype was observed many times. The V gene is TRBV7-2, the J gene TRBJ2-7; D is uncertain. Trimming took 2 bases from V and 6 from J, leaving 14 bases between them. Germline loops: CDR1 SGHTA, CDR2 FQGNSA. The CDR3 has 14 amino acids. The CDR3 nucleotides are TGTGCCAGCAGCTTAAGGTCGTCAGGTCTCGAGCAGTACTTC. Residues: CASSLRSSGLEQYF.

The rearrangement links TRBV12-3 or TRBV12-4 to TRBJ1-1; D might be TRBD1 (6 bases). Trimming shortened V by 1 base and J by 8 bases, and 11 bases separated the two germline ends. The CDR3 has 13 residues. CDR3 loop: CASSLEGGKEAFF. In DNA, the CDR3 is TGTGCCAGCAGTTTAGAGGGGGGCAAGGAAGCTTTCTTT.

Regarding this clonotype: This clone may be a read error of a much larger clone one base away. The chain uses TRBV28 and TRBJ1-3; the D is unclear. The CDR3 is 15 amino acids. From germline, CDR1 is MDHEN and CDR2 SYDVKM. V gave up 3 bases and J gave up 3 bases, with 12 bases separating them. In nucleotides, the CDR3 is TGTGCCAGCAGTTTTACGTCAGAGTATGGAAACACCATATATTTT. Its protein product is CASSFTSEYGNTIYF.

This clonotype has more than one count but fewer than ten. This chain uses TRBV6-2 or TRBV6-3 with TRBJ1-1; TRBD1 is a possible D gene (6 bases). V gave up 4 bases and J gave up 0 bases, with 15 bases separating them. From germline, CDR1 is MNHEY and CDR2 SVGEGT. This CDR3 has 16 residues. The CDR3 loop is CASSSPLGALNTEAFF. CDR3 DNA: TGTGCCAGCAGTTCCCCATTGGGGGCTTTGAACACTGAAGCTTTCTTT.

This clonotype was observed once. The chain uses TRBV7-6 and TRBJ2-1; 10 bases fit TRBD2. The length of the CDR3 is 19 residues. CDR1 and CDR2 (germline): SGHVS, FNYEAQ. V shed 5 bases, J shed 0 bases, and the junction held 13 bases outside the gene matches. Here the CDR3 reads CASSPGGELAGSSYNEQFF. As DNA, the CDR3 is TGTGCCAGCAGCCCTGGGGGTGAACTAGCGGGAAGCTCCTACAATGAGCAGTTCTTC.